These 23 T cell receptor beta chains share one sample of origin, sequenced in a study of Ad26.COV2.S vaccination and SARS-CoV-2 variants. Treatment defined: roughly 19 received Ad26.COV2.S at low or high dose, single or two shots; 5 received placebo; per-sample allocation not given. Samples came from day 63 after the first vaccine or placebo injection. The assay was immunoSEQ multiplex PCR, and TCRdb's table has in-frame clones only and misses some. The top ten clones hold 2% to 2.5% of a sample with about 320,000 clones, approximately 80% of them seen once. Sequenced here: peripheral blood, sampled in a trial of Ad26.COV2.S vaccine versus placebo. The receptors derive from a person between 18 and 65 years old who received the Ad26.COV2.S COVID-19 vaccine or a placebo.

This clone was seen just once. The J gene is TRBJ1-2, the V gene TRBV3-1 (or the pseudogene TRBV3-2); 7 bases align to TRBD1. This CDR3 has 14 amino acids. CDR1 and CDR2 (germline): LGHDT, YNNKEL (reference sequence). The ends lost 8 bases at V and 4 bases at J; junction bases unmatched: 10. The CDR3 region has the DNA TGTGCCAGCCAGGAGACTCCAGGGGGCTATGGCTACACCTTC. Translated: CASQETPGGYGYTF.

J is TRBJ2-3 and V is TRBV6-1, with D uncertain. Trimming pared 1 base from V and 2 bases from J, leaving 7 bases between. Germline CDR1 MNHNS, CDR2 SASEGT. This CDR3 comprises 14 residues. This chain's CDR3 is CASSEVSPTDTQYF. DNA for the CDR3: TGTGCCAGCAGTGAAGTAAGCCCCACAGATACGCAGTATTTT.

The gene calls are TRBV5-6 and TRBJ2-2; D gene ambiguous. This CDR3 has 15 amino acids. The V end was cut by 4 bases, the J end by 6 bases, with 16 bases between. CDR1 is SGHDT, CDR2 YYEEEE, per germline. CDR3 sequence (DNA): TGTGCCAGCAGCACACTCTCGGGTGGAGCCGGGGAGCTGTTTTTT. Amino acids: CASSTLSGGAGELFF.

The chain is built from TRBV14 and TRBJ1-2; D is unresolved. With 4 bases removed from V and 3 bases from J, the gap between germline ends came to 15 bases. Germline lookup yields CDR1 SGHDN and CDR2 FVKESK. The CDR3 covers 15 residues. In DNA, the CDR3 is TGTGCCAGCAGCCCCCTAGGGCGGCGGGACTATGGCTACACCTTC. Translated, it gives CASSPLGRRDYGYTF.

This CDR3 reads CASSRQSSNQPQHF. CDR3 DNA: TGTGCCAGCAGTAGACAGTCATCAAATCAGCCCCAGCATTTT. The chain joins TRBV2 to TRBJ1-5, with D possibly being TRBD1 (5 bases). Germline loops: CDR1 SNHLY, CDR2 FYNNEI. Trimming removed 5 bases at V and 4 bases at J, with 12 bases between. This CDR3 spans 14 amino acids.

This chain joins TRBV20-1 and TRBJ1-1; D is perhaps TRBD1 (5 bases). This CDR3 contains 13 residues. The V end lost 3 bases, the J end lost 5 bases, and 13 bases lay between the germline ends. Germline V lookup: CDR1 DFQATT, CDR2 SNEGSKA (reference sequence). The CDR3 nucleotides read TGCAGTGCTAGTTACGGGGGGATAACTGAAGCTTTCTTT. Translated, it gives CSASYGGITEAFF.

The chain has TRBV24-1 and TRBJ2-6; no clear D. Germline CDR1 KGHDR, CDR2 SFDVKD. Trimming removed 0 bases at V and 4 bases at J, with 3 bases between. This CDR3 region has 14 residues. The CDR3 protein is CATSDLSGANVLTF. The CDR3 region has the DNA TGTGCCACCAGTGATTTGTCCGGGGCCAACGTCCTGACTTTC.

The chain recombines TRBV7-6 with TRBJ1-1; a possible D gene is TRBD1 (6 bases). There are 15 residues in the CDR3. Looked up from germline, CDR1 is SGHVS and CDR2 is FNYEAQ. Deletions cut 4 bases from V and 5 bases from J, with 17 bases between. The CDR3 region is CASSSAATGWTEAFF. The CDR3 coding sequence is TGTGCCAGCAGCTCCGCGGCAACAGGGTGGACTGAAGCTTTCTTT.

The CDR3, as DNA: TGTGCCAGCAGCTTGGGGGGGTCTAGCGGGCAAGAGACCCAGTACTTC. Its translation is CASSLGGSSGQETQYF. This chain connects TRBV5-4 to TRBJ2-5, with 8 bases lining up with TRBD2. CDR3 length equals 16 residues. V dropped 0 bases and J dropped 2; count of bases not matched to a gene: 6. Looked up from germline, CDR1 is SGHNT and CDR2 is YYREEE (reference sequence).

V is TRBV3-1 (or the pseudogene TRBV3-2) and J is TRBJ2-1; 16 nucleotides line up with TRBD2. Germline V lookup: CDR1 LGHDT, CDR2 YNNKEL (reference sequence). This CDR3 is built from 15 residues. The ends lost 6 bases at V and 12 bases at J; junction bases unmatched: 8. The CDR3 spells CASRLMGLAGGLQFF. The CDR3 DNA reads TGTGCCAGCAGGCTAATGGGACTAGCGGGGGGGCTGCAGTTCTTC.

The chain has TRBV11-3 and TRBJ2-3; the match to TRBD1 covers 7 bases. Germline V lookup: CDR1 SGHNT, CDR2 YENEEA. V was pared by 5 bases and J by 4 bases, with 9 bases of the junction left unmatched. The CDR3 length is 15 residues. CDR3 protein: CASSLRTGGADTQYF. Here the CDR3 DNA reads TGTGCCAGCAGCCTCAGGACAGGCGGCGCAGATACGCAGTATTTT.

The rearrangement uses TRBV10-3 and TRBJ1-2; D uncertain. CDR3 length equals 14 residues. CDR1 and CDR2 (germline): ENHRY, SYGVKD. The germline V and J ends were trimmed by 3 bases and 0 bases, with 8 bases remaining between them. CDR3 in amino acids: CAISEGGSNYGYTF. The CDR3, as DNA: TGTGCCATCAGTGAAGGCGGGTCTAACTATGGCTACACCTTC.

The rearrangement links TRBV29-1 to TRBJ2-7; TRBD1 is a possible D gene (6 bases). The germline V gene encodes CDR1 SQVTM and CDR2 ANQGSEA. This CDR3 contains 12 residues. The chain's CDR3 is CPSWGPPYEQYF. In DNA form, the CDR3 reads TGCCCTTCGTGGGGGCCTCCTTACGAGCAGTACTTC.

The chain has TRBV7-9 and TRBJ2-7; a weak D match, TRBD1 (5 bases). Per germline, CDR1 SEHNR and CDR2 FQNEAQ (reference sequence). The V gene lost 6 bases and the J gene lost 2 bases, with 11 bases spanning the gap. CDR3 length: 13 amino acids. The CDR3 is CASSSGIPYEQYF. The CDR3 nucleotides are TGTGCCAGCAGTTCAGGGATTCCCTACGAGCAGTACTTC.

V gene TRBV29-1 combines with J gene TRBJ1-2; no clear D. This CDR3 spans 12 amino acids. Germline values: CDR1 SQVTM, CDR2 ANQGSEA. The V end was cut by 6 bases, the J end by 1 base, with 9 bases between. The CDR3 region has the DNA TGCAGCGTATCGGTAAATAACTATGGCTACACCTTC. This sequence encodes CSVSVNNYGYTF.

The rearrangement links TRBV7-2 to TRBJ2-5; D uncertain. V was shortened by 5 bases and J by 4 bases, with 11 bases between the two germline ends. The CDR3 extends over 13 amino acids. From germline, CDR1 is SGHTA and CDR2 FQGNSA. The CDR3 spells CASSAVLGETQYF. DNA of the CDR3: TGTGCCAGCAGCGCCGTCCTGGGAGAGACCCAGTACTTC.

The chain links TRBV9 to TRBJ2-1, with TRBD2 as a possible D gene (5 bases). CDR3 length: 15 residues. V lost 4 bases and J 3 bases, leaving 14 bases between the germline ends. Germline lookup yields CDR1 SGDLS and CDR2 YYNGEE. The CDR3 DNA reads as TGTGCCAGCAGCAAAGAGGGCGGGTTCTACAATGAGCAGTTCTTC. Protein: CASSKEGGFYNEQFF.

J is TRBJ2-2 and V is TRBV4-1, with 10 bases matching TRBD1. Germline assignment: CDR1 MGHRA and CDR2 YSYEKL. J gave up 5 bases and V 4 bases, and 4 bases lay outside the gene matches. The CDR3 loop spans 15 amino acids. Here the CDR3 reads CASSLRDRGTGELFF. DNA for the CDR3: TGCGCCAGCAGCCTCCGGGACAGGGGAACCGGGGAGCTGTTTTTT.

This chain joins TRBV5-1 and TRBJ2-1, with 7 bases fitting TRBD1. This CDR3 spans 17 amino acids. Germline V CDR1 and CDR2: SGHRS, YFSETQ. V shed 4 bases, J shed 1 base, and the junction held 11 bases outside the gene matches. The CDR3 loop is CASSLGRQGRSYNEQFF. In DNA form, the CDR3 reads TGCGCCAGCAGCCTTGGTCGACAGGGCAGGTCCTACAATGAGCAGTTCTTC.

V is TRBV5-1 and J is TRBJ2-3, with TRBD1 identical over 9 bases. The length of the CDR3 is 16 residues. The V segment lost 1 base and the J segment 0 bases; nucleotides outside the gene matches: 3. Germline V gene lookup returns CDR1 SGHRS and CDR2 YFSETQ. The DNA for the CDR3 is TGCGCCAGCAGCTTGAACAGGGGGCTGAGCACAGATACGCAGTATTTT. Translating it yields CASSLNRGLSTDTQYF.

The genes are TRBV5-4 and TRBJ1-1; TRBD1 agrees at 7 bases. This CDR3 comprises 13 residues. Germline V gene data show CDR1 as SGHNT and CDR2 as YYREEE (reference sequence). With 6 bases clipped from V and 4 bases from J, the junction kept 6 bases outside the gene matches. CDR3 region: CASNRAGGTEAFF. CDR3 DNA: TGTGCCAGCAATCGCGCAGGGGGCACTGAAGCTTTCTTT.

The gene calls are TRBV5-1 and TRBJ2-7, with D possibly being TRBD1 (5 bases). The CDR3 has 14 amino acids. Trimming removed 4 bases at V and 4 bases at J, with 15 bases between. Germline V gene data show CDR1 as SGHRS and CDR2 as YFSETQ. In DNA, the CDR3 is TGCGCCAGCAGCCTCTCGGGCAGGGATTACGAGCAGTACTTC. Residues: CASSLSGRDYEQYF.

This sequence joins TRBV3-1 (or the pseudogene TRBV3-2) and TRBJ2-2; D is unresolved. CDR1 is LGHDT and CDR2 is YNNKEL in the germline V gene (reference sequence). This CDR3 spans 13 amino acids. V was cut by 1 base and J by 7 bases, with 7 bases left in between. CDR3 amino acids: CASSQGGGGELFF. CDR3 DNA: TGTGCCAGCAGCCAAGGAGGTGGCGGGGAGCTGTTTTTT.